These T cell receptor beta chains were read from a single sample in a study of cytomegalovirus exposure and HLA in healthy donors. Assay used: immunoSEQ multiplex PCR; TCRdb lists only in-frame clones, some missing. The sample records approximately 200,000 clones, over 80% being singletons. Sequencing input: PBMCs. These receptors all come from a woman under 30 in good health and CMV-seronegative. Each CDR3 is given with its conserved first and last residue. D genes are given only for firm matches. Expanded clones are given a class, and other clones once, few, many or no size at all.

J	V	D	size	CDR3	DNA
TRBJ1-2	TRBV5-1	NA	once	CASSLVEGDYGYTF	TGCGCCAGCAGCTTGGTAGAGGGAGACTATGGCTACACCTTC
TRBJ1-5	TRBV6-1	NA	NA	CASIMEEHQPQHF	TGTGCCAGCATCATGGAGGAGCATCAGCCCCAGCATTTT
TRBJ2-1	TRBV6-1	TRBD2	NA	CASSETSGALTYNEQFF	TGTGCCAGCAGTGAGACTAGCGGGGCCCTCACCTACAATGAGCAGTTCTTC
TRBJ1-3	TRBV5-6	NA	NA	CASSLGIYSSGNTIYF	TGTGCCAGCAGCTTGGGTATTTACAGTTCTGGAAACACCATATATTTT
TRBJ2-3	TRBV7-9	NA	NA	CASSPDNTDTQYF	TGTGCCAGCAGCCCCGACAACACAGATACGCAGTATTTT
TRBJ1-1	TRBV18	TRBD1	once	CASSPMGQGARNTEAFF	TGTGCCAGCTCACCAATGGGACAGGGGGCTAGGAACACTGAAGCTTTCTTT
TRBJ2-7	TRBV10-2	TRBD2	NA	CASSLLAGASYEQYF	TGCGCCAGCTCCTTACTAGCGGGGGCCTCCTACGAGCAGTACTTC
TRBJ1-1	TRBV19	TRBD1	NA	CASGRDRGNTEAFF	TGTGCCAGTGGCCGGGACAGGGGGAACACTGAAGCTTTCTTT
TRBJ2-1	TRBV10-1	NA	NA	CASRAENEQFF	TGCGCCAGCAGGGCGGAAAATGAGCAGTTCTTC
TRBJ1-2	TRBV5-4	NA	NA	CASSFRQVYGYTF	TGTGCCAGCAGCTTTCGACAGGTCTATGGCTACACCTTC
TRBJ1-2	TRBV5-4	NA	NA	CASSLEPRADYGYTF	TGTGCCAGCAGCCTGGAGCCCAGGGCGGACTATGGCTACACCTTC
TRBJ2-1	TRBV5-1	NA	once	CASSLDSGTYNEQFF	TGCGCCAGCAGCCTCGACAGTGGGACTTACAATGAGCAGTTCTTC
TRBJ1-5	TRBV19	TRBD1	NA	CASRTGGNQPQHF	TGTGCCAGTAGGACAGGGGGCAATCAGCCCCAGCATTTT
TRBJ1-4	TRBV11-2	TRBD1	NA	CASSFAGGTNEKLFF	TGTGCCAGCAGTTTCGCAGGGGGAACTAATGAAAAACTGTTTTTT
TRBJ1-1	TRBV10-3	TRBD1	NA	CAIRMGQVNTEAFF	TGTGCCATCAGGATGGGACAGGTGAACACTGAAGCTTTCTTT
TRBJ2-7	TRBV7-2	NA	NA	CASSFTSGENYEQYF	TGTGCCAGCAGCTTTACCAGCGGAGAGAACTACGAGCAGTACTTC
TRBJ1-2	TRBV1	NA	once	CTSSHGRGDLEDGYTF	TGCACCAGCAGCCATGGACGGGGAGATTTGGAGGATGGCTACACCTTC
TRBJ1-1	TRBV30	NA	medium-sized	CAWSVAVKAFF	TGTGCCTGGAGTGTGGCGGTAAAAGCTTTCTTT
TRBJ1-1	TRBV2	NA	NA	CASTVGGRVGAFF	TGTGCCAGCACCGTGGGGGGACGGGTGGGAGCTTTCTTT
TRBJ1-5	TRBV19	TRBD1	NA	CASSIWIGQGSNQPQHF	TGTGCCAGTAGTATCTGGATAGGACAGGGGAGCAATCAGCCCCAGCATTTT
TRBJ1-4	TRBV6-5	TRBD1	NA	CASSLRGLREKLFF	TGTGCCAGCAGCTTAAGGGGGCTTCGAGAAAAACTGTTTTTT
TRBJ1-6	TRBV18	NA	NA	CASSPLEAYNSPLHF	TGTGCCAGCTCACCACTAGAGGCCTATAATTCACCCCTCCACTTT
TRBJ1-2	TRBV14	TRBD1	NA	CASSRMTGAYGYTF	TGTGCCAGCAGCCGCATGACAGGGGCATATGGCTACACCTTC
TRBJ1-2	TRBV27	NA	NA	CASSLNREDYGYTF	TGTGCCAGCAGTTTAAACAGGGAAGACTATGGCTACACCTTC
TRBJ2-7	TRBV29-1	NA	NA	CSVEDFRGGEAYEQYF	TGCAGCGTTGAAGATTTTCGCGGGGGCGAGGCCTACGAGCAGTACTTC
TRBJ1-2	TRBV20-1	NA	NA	CSARVRGGYTF	TGCAGTGCTAGAGTCAGGGGTGGCTACACCTTC
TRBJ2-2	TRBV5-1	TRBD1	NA	CASSPGTVLGGELFF	TGCGCCAGCAGCCCTGGGACAGTTTTGGGCGGGGAGCTGTTTTTT
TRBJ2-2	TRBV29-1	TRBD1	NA	CSVEHRGNTGELFF	TGCAGCGTTGAACACAGGGGGAACACCGGGGAGCTGTTTTTT
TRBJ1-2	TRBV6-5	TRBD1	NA	CASSYFGTGNGYTF	TGTGCCAGCAGTTATTTTGGGACAGGGAATGGCTACACCTTC